The next 30 T cell receptor beta chains were all read from a single sample in a study of cytomegalovirus exposure and HLA in healthy donors. The PCR made use of 60 Vbeta and 13 Jbeta primers. Profiled with immunoSEQ multiplex PCR; TCRdb holds only in-frame clones, not every one. This sample yields about 120,000 clones, of which 75% to 80% are seen a single time; about 3.3% belongs to the top ten. The sample consisted of PBMCs. The receptors come from a woman in her twenties or thirties in good health and CMV-seropositive.

The gene calls are TRBV28 and TRBJ2-6, with D unclear. The CDR3 has 14 amino acids. Between the trimmed V and J ends, which lost 4 bases and 3 bases, there was a span of 7 bases. CDR1 and CDR2 from the germline V gene are MDHEN and SYDVKM. The CDR3 loop reads CASSSYSGANVLTF. DNA for the CDR3: TGTGCCAGCAGTTCCTACAGTGGGGCCAACGTCCTGACTTTC. Filled out from reference TRBV28 and TRBJ2-6, the complete variable domain reads DVKVTQSSRYLVKRTGEKVFLECVQDMDHENMFWYRQDPGLGLRLIYFSYDVKMKEKGDIPEGYSVSREKKERFSLILESASTNQTSMYLCASSSYSGANVLTFGAGSRLTVL.

V usage is TRBV28 and J usage is TRBJ1-2; D gene ambiguous. The CDR3 runs to 16 residues. Germline loops: CDR1 MDHEN, CDR2 SYDVKM. V was pared by 4 bases and J by 7 bases, with 22 bases between. This chain's CDR3 is CASSSPFGAALRGYTF. CDR3 sequence (DNA): TGTGCCAGCAGTTCACCCTTTGGAGCGGCTCTGCGTGGCTACACCTTC.

This clone was seen more than once but under ten times. The chain has TRBV5-1 and TRBJ1-2; D is uncertain. Per the germline V gene, CDR1 is SGHRS and CDR2 is YFSETQ. Trimming stripped 0 bases from V and 8 bases from J, with 17 bases between. The CDR3 sequence is 15 residues long. The CDR3 spells CASSLEAAGIGGYTF. The CDR3 nucleotides are TGCGCCAGCAGCTTGGAGGCCGCGGGGATAGGAGGCTACACCTTC.

This clone was seen a single time. This chain uses TRBV29-1 with TRBJ2-7; D might be TRBD1 (5 bases). The germline V gene encodes CDR1 SQVTM and CDR2 ANQGSEA. V dropped 2 bases and J dropped 5 bases, with 7 bases sitting between them. The CDR3 runs 11 residues. The CDR3 nucleotides read TGCAGCGTTGAATGGGGCCACGAGCAGTACTTC. Amino acid sequence: CSVEWGHEQYF.

The chain recombines TRBV4-2 with TRBJ2-1, with 7 bases matching TRBD2. The V segment lost 2 bases and the J segment 0 bases; nucleotides outside the gene matches: 10. CDR3 size: 18 residues. The germline gives CDR1 LGHNA, CDR2 YNFKEQ. CDR3 coding DNA: TGTGCCAGCAGCCAATACGCCGGGGGACTAAGCTCCTACAATGAGCAGTTCTTC. Translation gives CASSQYAGGLSSYNEQFF.

The rearrangement joins TRBV28 to TRBJ1-2; maybe TRBD1 (6 bases). Trimming cost V 2 bases and J 6 bases, with 13 bases left between them. The CDR3 length is 14 residues. Germline V lookup: CDR1 MDHEN, CDR2 SYDVKM. The CDR3 DNA is TGTGCCAGCAGTTTACAGGGGCCCTCAAATGGCTACACCTTC. Translating gives CASSLQGPSNGYTF.

This sequence joins TRBV30 and TRBJ2-7; the match to TRBD2 covers 9 bases. CDR3 size: 15 residues. The V segment lost 4 bases and the J segment 3 bases; nucleotides outside the gene matches: 10. Per germline, CDR1 GTSNPN and CDR2 SVGIG (reference sequence). The CDR3 sequence: CAWKRGGGAGYEQYF. For the CDR3, the DNA is TGTGCCTGGAAGAGGGGCGGGGGGGCGGGCTACGAGCAGTACTTC.

The V call is TRBV28, the J call TRBJ1-2; 8 bases agree with TRBD1. Per the germline V gene, CDR1 is MDHEN and CDR2 is SYDVKM. Trimming at V came to 4 bases and at J to 0 bases, leaving 4 bases not matched to a gene. This CDR3 is 15 amino acids long. The CDR3 DNA reads TGTGCCAGCAGTTCGAGGACAGGGCCTAACTATGGCTACACCTTC. Residues: CASSSRTGPNYGYTF.

The chain has TRBV10-3 and TRBJ2-6, with D unclear. CDR1 ENHRY and CDR2 SYGVKD come from the germline V gene. The CDR3 extends over 14 amino acids. V was shortened by 3 bases and J by 0 bases, with 3 bases between the two germline ends. The CDR3 loop reads CAISDSSGANVLTF. The CDR3, as DNA: TGTGCCATCAGTGACAGCTCTGGGGCCAACGTCCTGACTTTC.

This chain uses TRBV7-8 with TRBJ1-5; D not resolved. Trimming removed 1 base at V and 2 bases at J, with 9 bases between. Per germline, CDR1 SGHVS and CDR2 FQNEAQ. The CDR3 is 15 residues long. The DNA of the CDR3 is TGTGCCAGCAGCTTAGTCAGCGGTCGCAATCAGCCCCAGCATTTT. Translated, it gives CASSLVSGRNQPQHF. Supplemented by reference TRBV7-8 and TRBJ1-5, the full variable domain reads GAGVSQSPRYKVAKRGQDVALRCDPISGHVSLFWYQQALGQGPEFLTYFQNEAQLDKSGLPSDRFFAERPEGSVSTLKIQRTQQEDSAVYLCASSLVSGRNQPQHFGDGTRLSIL.

The chain joins TRBV2 to TRBJ2-3; TRBD1 is a possible D gene (6 bases). V was trimmed by 8 bases and J by 4 bases, leaving 7 bases between them. The CDR3 is 11 amino acids. Germline CDR1 is SNHLY and CDR2 is FYNNEI. CDR3 amino acids: CASGGADTQYF. The CDR3 DNA is TGTGCCAGCGGGGGCGCAGATACGCAGTATTTT.

The chain joins TRBV5-4 to TRBJ2-7, with 7 bases lining up with TRBD2. V lost 4 bases, J lost 3 bases, and 10 bases stayed unmatched. CDR3 length: 15 residues. Germline loops: CDR1 SGHNT, CDR2 YYREEE (reference sequence). CDR3 coding DNA: TGTGCCAGCAGCGCAATAGCGGGCGCAGGCTACGAGCAGTACTTC. This sequence encodes CASSAIAGAGYEQYF.

This clone was counted once. V usage is TRBV6-5 and J usage is TRBJ1-3; D gene uncertain. This CDR3 region has 16 residues. V was pared by 2 bases and J by 4 bases, with 15 bases between. Germline values: CDR1 MNHEY, CDR2 SVGAGI. CDR3 loop: CASSYGPGGSGNTIYF. The DNA of the CDR3 is TGTGCCAGCAGTTACGGGCCGGGAGGGTCAGGAAACACCATATATTTT.

V usage is TRBV10-3 and J usage is TRBJ1-2; no firm D call. Germline assignment: CDR1 ENHRY and CDR2 SYGVKD. Trimming shortened V by 6 bases and J by 5 bases, and 16 bases separated the two germline ends. The CDR3 runs to 14 residues. CDR3 amino acids: CAIRRTETGYGYTF. CDR3 nucleotide sequence: TGTGCCATCAGACGGACGGAGACGGGGTATGGCTACACCTTC.

This clone was observed once. The CDR3 DNA is TGTGCCAGCAGCGTAGATCTTCAAGAGACCCAGTACTTC. Translated: CASSVDLQETQYF. This chain joins TRBV9 and TRBJ2-5; D remains unclear. Germline V CDR1 and CDR2: SGDLS, YYNGEE. This CDR3 region has 13 residues. V dropped 0 bases and J dropped 2 bases, with 5 bases sitting between them. Full variable domain (rest looked up from reference TRBV9 and TRBJ2-5): DSGVTQTPKHLITATGQRVTLRCSPRSGDLSVYWYQQSLDQGLQFLIQYYNGEERAKGNILERFSAQQFPDLHSELNLSSLELGDSALYFCASSVDLQETQYFGPGTRLLVL.

The rearrangement joins TRBV10-1 to TRBJ2-2; tentative D call: TRBD1 (6 bases). Trimming stripped 0 bases from V and 6 bases from J, with 14 bases between. The CDR3 has 16 residues. Germline values: CDR1 WNHNN, CDR2 SYGVQD (reference sequence). This CDR3 reads CASSESAAGDAGELFF. In nucleotides, the CDR3 is TGCGCCAGCAGTGAGTCGGCGGCAGGGGACGCCGGGGAGCTGTTTTTT.

This chain links TRBV7-8 with TRBJ2-1, with D tentatively TRBD2 (6 bases). The CDR3 totals 15 residues. The germline CDR1 and CDR2 sequences are SGHVS and FQNEAQ. Trimming stripped 1 base from V and 7 bases from J, with 14 bases between. The CDR3 protein is CASSLVGGTLNEQFF. For the CDR3, the DNA is TGTGCCAGCAGCTTAGTAGGCGGGACTCTAAATGAGCAGTTCTTC. The full variable domain, rest sourced from reference TRBV7-8 and TRBJ2-1, is GAGVSQSPRYKVAKRGQDVALRCDPISGHVSLFWYQQALGQGPEFLTYFQNEAQLDKSGLPSDRFFAERPEGSVSTLKIQRTQQEDSAVYLCASSLVGGTLNEQFFGPGTRLTVL.

There are a few counts of this clone. The chain recombines TRBV11-2 with TRBJ2-7, with D maybe TRBD2 (5 bases). The CDR3 runs to 12 residues. Germline lookup yields CDR1 SGHAT and CDR2 FQNNGV. V was clipped by 5 bases and J by 7 bases, with 12 bases between them. CDR3 residues: CASSPDSGEQYF. The CDR3 region has the DNA TGTGCCAGCAGCCCAGACTCGGGAGAGCAGTACTTC.

This clone was picked up a small number of times. This sequence joins TRBV18 and TRBJ1-2; 9 nucleotides line up with TRBD1. Per germline, CDR1 KGHSH and CDR2 LQKENI. The length of the CDR3 is 15 residues. V was pared by 3 bases and J by 8 bases, with 10 bases of the junction left unmatched. The CDR3 sequence is CASSPRTGALEGYTF. For the CDR3, the DNA is TGTGCCAGCTCACCCAGGACAGGGGCCCTCGAGGGCTACACCTTC.

The rearrangement uses TRBV4-3 and TRBJ1-2; D gene uncertain. V was trimmed by 0 bases and J by 0 bases, leaving 11 bases between them. CDR3 size: 16 residues. Germline V gives CDR1 LGHNA, CDR2 YSLEER. The CDR3 protein is CASSQDGDRSNYGYTF. CDR3 nucleotides: TGCGCCAGCAGCCAAGATGGAGACCGTTCTAACTATGGCTACACCTTC.

The chain recombines TRBV28 with TRBJ2-1; D might be TRBD1 (5 bases). This CDR3 spans 12 amino acids. V was trimmed by 10 bases and J by 8 bases, leaving 15 bases between them. Germline V gene lookup returns CDR1 MDHEN and CDR2 SYDVKM. The DNA of the CDR3 is TGTGCCACCGCCGGGCAGGGTCATGAGCAGTTCTTC. Its protein product is CATAGQGHEQFF.

The chain is built from TRBV10-3 and TRBJ2-1, with TRBD1 as a possible D gene (6 bases). Germline values: CDR1 ENHRY, CDR2 SYGVKD. The V gene lost 3 bases and the J gene lost 12 bases, with 21 bases spanning the gap. The CDR3 is 15 amino acids. CDR3 sequence (DNA): TGTGCCATCAGTGATGGGACATGGCTTCGGGTCGGGCAGTTCTTC. The encoded protein is CAISDGTWLRVGQFF.

A word on this clone: The junction does not match germline at one end; this may be a read error. This sequence joins TRBV7-9 and TRBJ2-7; TRBD1 matches at 7 bases. In germline, CDR1 is SEHNR, CDR2 FQNEAQ (reference sequence). This CDR3 has 15 residues. The CDR3 DNA sequence: TGTTCCAGCAGCCCGTGGACAGGCAGCTCCTACGAGCAGTACTTC. This codes for CSSSPWTGSSYEQYF.

V usage is TRBV18 and J usage is TRBJ2-6, with 10 bases that match TRBD2. The germline V gene encodes CDR1 KGHSH and CDR2 LQKENI. The CDR3 spans 17 residues. Trimming removed 6 bases from V and 4 bases from J; junction bases left unmatched: 9. The CDR3 spells CASSPSGGAPGANVLTF. DNA of the CDR3: TGTGCCAGCTCCCCAAGCGGGGGGGCTCCAGGGGCCAACGTCCTGACTTTC.

Details on this clone: Its ends do not fully match the called genes, so a read error is possible. This chain connects TRBV7-9 to TRBJ2-5; 13 bases align to TRBD2. The CDR3 is 16 amino acids. Germline CDR1 SEHNR, CDR2 FQNEAQ (reference sequence). The CDR3 DNA is TGTTCCAGCAGCCCTGGACTAGCGGGGGCAGGGGAGACCCAGTACTTC. It specifies CSSSPGLAGAGETQYF.

The rearrangement links TRBV5-1 to TRBJ2-3, with D perhaps TRBD1 (6 bases). This CDR3 has 15 residues. Looked up from germline, CDR1 is SGHRS and CDR2 is YFSETQ. V lost 6 bases and J 4 bases, leaving 18 bases between the germline ends. The CDR3 loop is CASTPVAGGSDTQYF. DNA of the CDR3: TGCGCCAGCACCCCCGTTGCTGGGGGCTCAGATACGCAGTATTTT. The full variable domain, rest sourced from reference TRBV5-1 and TRBJ2-3, is KAGVTQTPRYLIKTRGQQVTLSCSPISGHRSVSWYQQTPGQGLQFLFEYFSETQRNKGNFPGRFSGRQFSNSRSEMNVSTLELGDSALYLCASTPVAGGSDTQYFGPGTRLTVL.

The V gene is TRBV6-1, the J gene TRBJ2-7; maybe TRBD1 (6 bases). Germline loops: CDR1 MNHNS, CDR2 SASEGT. The CDR3 is made up of 13 amino acids. The germline V and J ends were trimmed by 1 base and 3 bases, with 7 bases remaining between them. As DNA, the CDR3 is TGTGCCAGCAGTGAAGACAGGGACTACGAGCAGTACTTC. It encodes CASSEDRDYEQYF.

The rearrangement joins TRBV5-4 to TRBJ2-4, with 9 bases matching TRBD1. The germline CDR1 and CDR2 sequences are SGHNT and YYREEE (reference sequence). This CDR3 is built from 15 residues. J gave up 7 bases and V 5 bases, and 10 bases lay outside the gene matches. The CDR3 bases are TGTGCCAGCAGTTCATTTCGGGACAGGGACAACATTCAGTACTTC. This gives the protein CASSSFRDRDNIQYF.

This chain uses TRBV7-8 with TRBJ2-5; weak D call: TRBD2 (6 bases). The germline V gene has CDR1 SGHVS and CDR2 FQNEAQ. The CDR3 spans 14 residues. With 6 bases removed from V and 7 bases from J, the gap between germline ends came to 18 bases. The CDR3 sequence is CASRGREVLLTQYF. The CDR3 DNA reads as TGTGCCAGCAGAGGCAGGGAGGTGTTGTTGACCCAGTACTTC.

The V gene is TRBV30, the J gene TRBJ1-2; perhaps TRBD1 as D (6 bases). CDR1 is GTSNPN, CDR2 SVGIG, per germline (reference sequence). This CDR3 has 14 residues. Trimming removed 3 bases from V and 4 bases from J, with 15 bases in between. The CDR3 here is CAWRAQGKVYGYTF. The DNA of the CDR3 is TGTGCCTGGAGAGCACAGGGTAAGGTCTATGGCTACACCTTC. The full variable domain, its missing parts supplied by reference TRBV30 and TRBJ1-2, is SQTIHQWPATLVQPVGSPLSLECTVEGTSNPNLYWYRQAAGRGLQLLFYSVGIGQISSEVPQNLSASRPQDRQFILSSKKLLLSDSGFYLCAWRAQGKVYGYTFGSGTRLTVV.